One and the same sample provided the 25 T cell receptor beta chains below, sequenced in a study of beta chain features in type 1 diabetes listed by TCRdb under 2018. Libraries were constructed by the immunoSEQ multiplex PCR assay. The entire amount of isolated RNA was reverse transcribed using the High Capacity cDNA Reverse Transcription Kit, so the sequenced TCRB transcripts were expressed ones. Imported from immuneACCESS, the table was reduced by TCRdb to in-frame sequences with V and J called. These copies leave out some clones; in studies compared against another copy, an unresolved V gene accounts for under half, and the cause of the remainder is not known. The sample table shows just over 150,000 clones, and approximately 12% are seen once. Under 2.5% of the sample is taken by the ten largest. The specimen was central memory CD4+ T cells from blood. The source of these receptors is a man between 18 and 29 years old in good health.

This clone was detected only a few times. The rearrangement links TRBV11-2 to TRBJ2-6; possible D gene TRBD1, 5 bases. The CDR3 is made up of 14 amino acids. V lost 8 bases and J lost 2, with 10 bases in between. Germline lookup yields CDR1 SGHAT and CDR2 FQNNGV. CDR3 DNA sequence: TGTGCCAGCGACACCAGGGCTGGGGCCAACGTCCTGACTTTC. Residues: CASDTRAGANVLTF. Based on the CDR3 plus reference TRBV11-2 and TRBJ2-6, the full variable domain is EAGVAQSPRYKIIEKRQSVAFWCNPISGHATLYWYQQILGQGPKLLIQFQNNGVVDDSQLPKDRFSAERLKGVDSTLKIQPAKLEDSAVYLCASDTRAGANVLTFGAGSRLTVL.

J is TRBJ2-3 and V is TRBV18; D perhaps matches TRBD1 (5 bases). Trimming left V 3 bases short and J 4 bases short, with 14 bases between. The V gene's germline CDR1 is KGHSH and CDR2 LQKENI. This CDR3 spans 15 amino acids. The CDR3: CASSPAGMSADTQYF. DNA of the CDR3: TGTGCCAGCTCACCCGCAGGGATGTCGGCAGATACGCAGTATTTT.

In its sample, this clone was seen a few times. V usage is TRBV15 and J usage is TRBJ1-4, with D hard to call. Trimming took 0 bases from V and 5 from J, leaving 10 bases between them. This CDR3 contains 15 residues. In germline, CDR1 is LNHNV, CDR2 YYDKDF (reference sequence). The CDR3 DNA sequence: TGTGCCACCAGCAGAGATGGAATGGCGAATGAAAAACTGTTTTTT. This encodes CATSRDGMANEKLFF. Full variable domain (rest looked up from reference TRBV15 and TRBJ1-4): DAMVIQNPRYQVTQFGKPVTLSCSQTLNHNVMYWYQQKSSQAPKLLFHYYDKDFNNEADTPDNFQSRRPNTSFCFLDIRSPGLGDTAMYLCATSRDGMANEKLFFGSGTQLSVL.

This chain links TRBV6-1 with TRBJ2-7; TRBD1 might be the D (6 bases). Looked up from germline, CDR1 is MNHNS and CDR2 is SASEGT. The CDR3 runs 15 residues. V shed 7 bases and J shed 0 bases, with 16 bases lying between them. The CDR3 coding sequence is TGTGCCAGCAACAAAGGGGACACTAGCTCCTACGAGCAGTACTTC. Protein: CASNKGDTSSYEQYF.

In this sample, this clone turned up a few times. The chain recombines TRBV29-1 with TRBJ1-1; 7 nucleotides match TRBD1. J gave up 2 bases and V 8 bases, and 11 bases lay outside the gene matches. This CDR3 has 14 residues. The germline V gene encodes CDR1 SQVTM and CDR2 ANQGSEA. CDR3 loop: CSLGQAGRNTEAFF. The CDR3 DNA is TGCAGCCTAGGACAGGCCGGGCGAAACACTGAAGCTTTCTTT.

The CDR3, as DNA: TGTGCCAGCAGCCCATCTAGCGGGTCCACTGGGGAGCTGTTTTTT. Translating it yields CASSPSSGSTGELFF. This sequence joins TRBV7-9 and TRBJ2-2, with 8 bases identical to TRBD2. Germline CDR1 is SEHNR and CDR2 is FQNEAQ (reference sequence). V lost 5 bases and J lost 8; bases outside the gene matches: 10. The CDR3 extends over 15 amino acids. The full variable domain, in which reference TRBV7-9 and TRBJ2-2 provide the parts outside the CDR3, is DTGVSQNPRHKITKRGQNVTFRCDPISEHNRLYWYRQTLGQGPEFLTYFQNEAQLEKSRLLSDRFSAERPKGSFSTLEIQRTEQGDSAMYLCASSPSSGSTGELFFGEGSRLTVL.

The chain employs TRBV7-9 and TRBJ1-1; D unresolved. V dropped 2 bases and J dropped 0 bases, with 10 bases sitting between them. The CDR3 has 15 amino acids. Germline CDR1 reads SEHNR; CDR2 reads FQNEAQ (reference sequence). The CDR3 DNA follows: TGTGCCAGCAGCTTATACGGGCCGTTGAACACTGAAGCTTTCTTT. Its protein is CASSLYGPLNTEAFF.

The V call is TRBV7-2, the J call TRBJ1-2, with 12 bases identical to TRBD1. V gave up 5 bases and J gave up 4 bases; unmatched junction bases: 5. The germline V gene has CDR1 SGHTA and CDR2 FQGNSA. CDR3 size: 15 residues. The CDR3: CASSVGTGGVYGYTF. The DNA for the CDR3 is TGTGCCAGCAGCGTCGGGACAGGGGGCGTCTATGGCTACACCTTC.

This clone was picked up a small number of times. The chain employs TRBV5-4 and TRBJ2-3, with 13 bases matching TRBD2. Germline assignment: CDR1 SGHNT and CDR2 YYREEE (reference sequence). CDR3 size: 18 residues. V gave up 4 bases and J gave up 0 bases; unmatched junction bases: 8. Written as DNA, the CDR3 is TGTGCCAGCAGCGGGGGACTAGCGGGACTTTCCAGCACAGATACGCAGTATTTT. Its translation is CASSGGLAGLSSTDTQYF. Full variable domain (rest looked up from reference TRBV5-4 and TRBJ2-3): ETGVTQSPTHLIKTRGQQVTLRCSSQSGHNTVSWYQQALGQGPQFIFQYYREEENGRGNFPPRFSGLQFPNYSSELNVNALELDDSALYLCASSGGLAGLSSTDTQYFGPGTRLTVL.

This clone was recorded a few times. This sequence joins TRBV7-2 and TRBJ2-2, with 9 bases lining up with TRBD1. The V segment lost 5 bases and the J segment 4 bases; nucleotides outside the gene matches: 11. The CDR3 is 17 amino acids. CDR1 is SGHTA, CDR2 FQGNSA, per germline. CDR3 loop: CASSQRGQGWSTGELFF. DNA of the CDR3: TGTGCCAGCAGCCAGAGGGGACAGGGTTGGAGCACCGGGGAGCTGTTTTTT.

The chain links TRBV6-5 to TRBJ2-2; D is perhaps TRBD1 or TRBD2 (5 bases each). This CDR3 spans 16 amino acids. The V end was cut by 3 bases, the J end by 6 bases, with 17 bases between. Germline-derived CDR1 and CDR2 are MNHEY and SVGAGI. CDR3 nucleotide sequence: TGTGCCAGCAGTTATGCCCGGGGCCGCATCGCCGGGGAGCTGTTTTTT. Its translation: CASSYARGRIAGELFF.

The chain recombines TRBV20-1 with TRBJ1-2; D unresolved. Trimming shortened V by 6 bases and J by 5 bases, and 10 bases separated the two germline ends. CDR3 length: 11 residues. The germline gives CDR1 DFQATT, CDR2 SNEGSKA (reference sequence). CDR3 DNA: TGCAGTGCCGAGAGGGAGTATGGCTACACCTTC. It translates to CSAEREYGYTF.

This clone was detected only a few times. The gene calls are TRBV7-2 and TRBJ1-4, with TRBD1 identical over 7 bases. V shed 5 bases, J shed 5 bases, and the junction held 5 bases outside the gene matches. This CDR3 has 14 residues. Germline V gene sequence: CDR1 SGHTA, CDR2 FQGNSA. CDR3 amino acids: CASSGGQRNEKLFF. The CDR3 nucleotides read TGTGCCAGCAGCGGGGGACAGCGGAATGAAAAACTGTTTTTT.

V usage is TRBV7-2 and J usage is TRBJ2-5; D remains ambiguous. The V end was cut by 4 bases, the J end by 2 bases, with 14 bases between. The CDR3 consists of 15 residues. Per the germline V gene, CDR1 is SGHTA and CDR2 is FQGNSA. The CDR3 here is CASSSIVLGQETQYF. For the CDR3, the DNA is TGTGCCAGCAGCTCAATAGTCCTAGGTCAAGAGACCCAGTACTTC. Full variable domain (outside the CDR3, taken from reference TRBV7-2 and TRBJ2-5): GAGVSQSPSNKVTEKGKDVELRCDPISGHTALYWYRQSLGQGLEFLIYFQGNSAPDKSGLPSDRFSAERTGGSVSTLTIQRTQQEDSAVYLCASSSIVLGQETQYFGPGTRLLVL.

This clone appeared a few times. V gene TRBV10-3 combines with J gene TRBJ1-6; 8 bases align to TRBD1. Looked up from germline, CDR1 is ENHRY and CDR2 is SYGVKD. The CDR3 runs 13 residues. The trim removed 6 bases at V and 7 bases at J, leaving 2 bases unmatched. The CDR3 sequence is CAIRGQENSPLHF. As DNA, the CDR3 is TGTGCCATCAGGGGACAGGAGAATTCACCCCTCCACTTT.

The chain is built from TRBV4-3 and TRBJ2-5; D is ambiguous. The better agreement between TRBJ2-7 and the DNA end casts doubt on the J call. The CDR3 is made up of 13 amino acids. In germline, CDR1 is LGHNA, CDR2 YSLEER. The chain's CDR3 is CASSQEGRTEQYF. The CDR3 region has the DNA TGCGCCAGCAGCCAAGAGGGTCGAACCGAGCAGTACTTC.

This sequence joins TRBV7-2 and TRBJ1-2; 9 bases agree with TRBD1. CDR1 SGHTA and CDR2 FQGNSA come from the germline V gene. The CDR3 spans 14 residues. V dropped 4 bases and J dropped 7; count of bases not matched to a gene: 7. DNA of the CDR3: TGTGCCAGCAGCTCAGGGACAGGGACAAGTGGCTACACCTTC. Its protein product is CASSSGTGTSGYTF. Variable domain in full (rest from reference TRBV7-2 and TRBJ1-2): GAGVSQSPSNKVTEKGKDVELRCDPISGHTALYWYRQSLGQGLEFLIYFQGNSAPDKSGLPSDRFSAERTGGSVSTLTIQRTQQEDSAVYLCASSSGTGTSGYTFGSGTRLTVV.

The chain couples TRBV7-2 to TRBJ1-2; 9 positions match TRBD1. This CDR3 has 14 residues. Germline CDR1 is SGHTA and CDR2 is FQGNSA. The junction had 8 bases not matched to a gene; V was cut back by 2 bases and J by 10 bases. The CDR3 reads CASSLQLGQGTYTF. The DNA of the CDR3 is TGTGCCAGCAGCTTACAGTTGGGACAGGGAACCTACACCTTC.

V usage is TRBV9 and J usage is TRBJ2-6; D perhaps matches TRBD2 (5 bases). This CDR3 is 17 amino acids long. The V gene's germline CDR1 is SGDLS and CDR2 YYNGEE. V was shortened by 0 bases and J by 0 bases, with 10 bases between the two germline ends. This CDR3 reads CASSVAGKGSGANVLTF. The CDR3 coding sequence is TGTGCCAGCAGCGTAGCGGGGAAAGGCTCTGGGGCCAACGTCCTGACTTTC. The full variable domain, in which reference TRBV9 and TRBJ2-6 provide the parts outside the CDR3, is DSGVTQTPKHLITATGQRVTLRCSPRSGDLSVYWYQQSLDQGLQFLIQYYNGEERAKGNILERFSAQQFPDLHSELNLSSLELGDSALYFCASSVAGKGSGANVLTFGAGSRLTVL.

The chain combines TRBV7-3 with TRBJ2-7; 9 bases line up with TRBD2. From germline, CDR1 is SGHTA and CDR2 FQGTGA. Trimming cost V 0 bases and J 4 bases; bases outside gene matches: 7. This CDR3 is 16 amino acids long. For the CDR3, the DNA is TGTGCCAGCAGCTTAACGGGCGGGAGGGCCCCTTACGAGCAGTACTTC. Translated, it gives CASSLTGGRAPYEQYF.

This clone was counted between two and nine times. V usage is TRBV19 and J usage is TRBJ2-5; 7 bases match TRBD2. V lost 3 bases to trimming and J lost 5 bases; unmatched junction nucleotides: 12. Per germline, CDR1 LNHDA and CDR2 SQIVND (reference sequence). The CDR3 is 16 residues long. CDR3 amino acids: CASSMGGMGREETQYF. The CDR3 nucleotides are TGTGCCAGTAGTATGGGAGGGATGGGGCGCGAGGAGACCCAGTACTTC.

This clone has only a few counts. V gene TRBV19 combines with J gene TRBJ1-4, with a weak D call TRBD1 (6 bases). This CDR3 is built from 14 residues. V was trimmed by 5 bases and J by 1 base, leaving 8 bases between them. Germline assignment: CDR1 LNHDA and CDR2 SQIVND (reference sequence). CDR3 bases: TGTGCCAGTAGTTCACAGGGAACTAATGAAAAACTGTTTTTT. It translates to CASSSQGTNEKLFF.

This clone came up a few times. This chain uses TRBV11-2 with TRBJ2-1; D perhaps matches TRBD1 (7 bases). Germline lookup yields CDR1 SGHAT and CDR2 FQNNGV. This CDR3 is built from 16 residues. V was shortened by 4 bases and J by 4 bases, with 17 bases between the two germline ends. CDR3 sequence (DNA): TGTGCCAGCAGCTGGCGATCAGGGGGGATATACAATGAGCAGTTCTTC. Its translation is CASSWRSGGIYNEQFF.

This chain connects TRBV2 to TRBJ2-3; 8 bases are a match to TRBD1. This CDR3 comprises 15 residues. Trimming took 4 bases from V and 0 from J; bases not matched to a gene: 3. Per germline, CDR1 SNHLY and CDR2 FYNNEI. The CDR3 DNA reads TGTGCCAGCAGTGGGGGACAGGCGAGCACAGATACGCAGTATTTT. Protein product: CASSGGQASTDTQYF.

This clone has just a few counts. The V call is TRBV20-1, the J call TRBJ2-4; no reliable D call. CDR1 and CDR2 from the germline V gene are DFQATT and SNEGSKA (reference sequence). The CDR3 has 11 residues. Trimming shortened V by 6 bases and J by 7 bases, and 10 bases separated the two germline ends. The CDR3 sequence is CSAHLGNIQYF. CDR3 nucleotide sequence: TGCAGTGCCCACCTGGGGAACATTCAGTACTTC.